A selection of T cell receptor beta chains follows, all from one sample in a study of Ad26.COV2.S vaccination and SARS-CoV-2 variants. Clones were sequenced by immunoSEQ multiplex PCR, and TCRdb holds only the in-frame ones, with some missing. The sample shows around 94,000 clones, over 60% of them seen only once. This specimen consisted of peripheral blood, obtained after recovery from COVID-19. Receptor source: a human donor who had recovered from COVID-19. Both conserved end residues are part of each CDR3. Each record gives: V gene, J gene, D gene, CDR3 DNA, CDR3 protein. D genes are given only for firm matches.

>TRBV29-1|TRBJ2-3|NA
TGCAGCGTTGTGGGTCAAGGCACAGATACGCAGTATTTT
CSVVGQGTDTQYF
>TRBV20-1|TRBJ2-1|TRBD1
TGCAGTGCTAGTAGAAGACAGGGAAGGCAGTTCTTC
CSASRRQGRQFF
>TRBV28|TRBJ1-4|NA
TGTGCCAGCAGTTTATCTCGTGAAAAACTGTTTTTT
CASSLSREKLFF
>TRBV6-5|TRBJ2-2|TRBD2
TGTGCCAGCAGTTACATCCTAGCGGGGGGCCCCGGGGAGCTGTTTTTT
CASSYILAGGPGELFF
>TRBV30|TRBJ2-3|TRBD2
TGTGCCTGGGACGAGCCGGGGCGGGGGGATACGCAGTATTTT
CAWDEPGRGDTQYF
>TRBV10-1|TRBJ2-7|TRBD2
TGCGCCAGCAGTGATTCCCTACTAGCGGGGGGTCCTTCCTCCTACGAGCAGTACTTC
CASSDSLLAGGPSSYEQYF
>TRBV4-2|TRBJ2-2|NA
TGTGCCAGCAGCCACGTTCCGGCGGACACCGGGGAGCTGTTTTTT
CASSHVPADTGELFF
>TRBV10-2|TRBJ2-7|NA
TGCGCCAGCAGAACGGAGGTTCCTTACTACGAGCAGTACTTC
CASRTEVPYYEQYF
>TRBV6-1|TRBJ1-5|NA
TGTGCCAGCAGTGAAGGGCTGGCTGAAGGTCAGCCCCAGCATTTT
CASSEGLAEGQPQHF
>TRBV27|TRBJ1-1|NA
TGTGCCAGCAGTTTCACGGGGGGGAACACTGAAGCTTTCTTT
CASSFTGGNTEAFF
>TRBV5-1|TRBJ1-2|TRBD1
TGCGCCAGCAGCCGGGGGACAGGATATGGCTACACCTTC
CASSRGTGYGYTF
>TRBV19|TRBJ2-2|NA
TGTGCCAGTAGTCCTCGAGGTGGGGATGGCACCGGGGAGCTGTTTTTT
CASSPRGGDGTGELFF
>TRBV5-4|TRBJ2-3|NA
TGTGCCAGCAGCCCAAACCGAGGGACCGGCACAGATACGCAGTATTTT
CASSPNRGTGTDTQYF
>TRBV7-3|TRBJ2-3|TRBD2
TGTGCCAGCAGCACCCCAGCGGGGGCCCGCACAGATACGCAGTATTTT
CASSTPAGARTDTQYF